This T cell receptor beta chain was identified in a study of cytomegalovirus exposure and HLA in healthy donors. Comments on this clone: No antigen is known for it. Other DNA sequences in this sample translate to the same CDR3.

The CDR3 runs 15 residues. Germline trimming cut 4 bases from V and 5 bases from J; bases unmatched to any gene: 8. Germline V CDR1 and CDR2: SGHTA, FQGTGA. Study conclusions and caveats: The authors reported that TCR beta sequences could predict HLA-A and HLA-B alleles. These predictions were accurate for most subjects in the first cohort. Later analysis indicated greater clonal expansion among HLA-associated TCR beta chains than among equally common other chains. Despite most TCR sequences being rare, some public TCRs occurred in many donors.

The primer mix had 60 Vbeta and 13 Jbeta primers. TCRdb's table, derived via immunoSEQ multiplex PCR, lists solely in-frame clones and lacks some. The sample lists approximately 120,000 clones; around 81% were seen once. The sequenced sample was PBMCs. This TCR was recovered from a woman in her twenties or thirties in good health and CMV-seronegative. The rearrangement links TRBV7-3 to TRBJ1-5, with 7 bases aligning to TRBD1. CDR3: CASSSGQVRHQPQHF. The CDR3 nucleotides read TGTGCCAGCAGCTCAGGACAGGTTCGGCATCAGCCCCAGCATTTT.